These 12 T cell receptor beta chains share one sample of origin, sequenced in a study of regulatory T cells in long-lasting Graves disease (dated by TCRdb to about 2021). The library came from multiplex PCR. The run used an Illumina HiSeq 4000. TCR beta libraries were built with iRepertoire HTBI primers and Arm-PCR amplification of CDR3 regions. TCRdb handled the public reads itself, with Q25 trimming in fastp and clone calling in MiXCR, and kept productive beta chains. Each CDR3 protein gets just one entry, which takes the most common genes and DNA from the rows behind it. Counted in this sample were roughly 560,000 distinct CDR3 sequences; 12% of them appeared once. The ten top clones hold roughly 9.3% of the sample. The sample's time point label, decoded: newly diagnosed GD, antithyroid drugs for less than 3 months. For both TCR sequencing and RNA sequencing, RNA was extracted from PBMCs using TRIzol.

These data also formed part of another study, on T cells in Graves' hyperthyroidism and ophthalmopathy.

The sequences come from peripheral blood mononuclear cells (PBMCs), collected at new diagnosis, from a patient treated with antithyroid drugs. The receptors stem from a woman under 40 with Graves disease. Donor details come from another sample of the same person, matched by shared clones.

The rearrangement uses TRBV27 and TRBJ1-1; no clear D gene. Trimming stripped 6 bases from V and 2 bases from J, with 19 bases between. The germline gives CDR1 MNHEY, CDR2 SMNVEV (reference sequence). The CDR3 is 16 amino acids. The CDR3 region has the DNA TGTGCCAGCAGGACCCTCTGGGTAGGGCTAAACACTGAAGCTTTCTTT. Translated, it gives CASRTLWVGLNTEAFF.

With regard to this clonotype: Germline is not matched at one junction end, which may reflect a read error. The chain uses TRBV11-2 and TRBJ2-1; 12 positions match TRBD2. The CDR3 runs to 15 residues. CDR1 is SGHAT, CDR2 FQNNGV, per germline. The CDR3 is CASSLLAGGLDDQCF. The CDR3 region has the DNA TGTGCCAGCAGCTTACTAGCGGGAGGGCTAGATGACCAGTGCTTC.

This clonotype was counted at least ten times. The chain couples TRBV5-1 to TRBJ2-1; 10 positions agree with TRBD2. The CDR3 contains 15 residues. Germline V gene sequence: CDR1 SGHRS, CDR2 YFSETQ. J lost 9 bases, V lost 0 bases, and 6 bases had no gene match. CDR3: CASSLALAGDGEQFF. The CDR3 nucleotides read TGCGCCAGCAGCTTGGCGCTAGCGGGAGACGGTGAGCAGTTCTTC.

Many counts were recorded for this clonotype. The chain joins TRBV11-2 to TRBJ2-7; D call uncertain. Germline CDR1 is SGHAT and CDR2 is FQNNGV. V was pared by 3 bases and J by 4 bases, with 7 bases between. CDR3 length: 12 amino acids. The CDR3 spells CASSLVLYEQYF. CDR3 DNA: TGTGCCAGCAGCTTGGTTCTGTACGAGCAGTACTTC.

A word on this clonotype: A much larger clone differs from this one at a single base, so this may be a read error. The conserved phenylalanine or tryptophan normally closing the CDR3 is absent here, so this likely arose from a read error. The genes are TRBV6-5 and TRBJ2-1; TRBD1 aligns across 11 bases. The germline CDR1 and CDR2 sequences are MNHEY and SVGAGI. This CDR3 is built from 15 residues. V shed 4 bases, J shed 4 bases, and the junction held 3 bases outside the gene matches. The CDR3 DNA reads TGTGCCAGCAGTTCGGACAGGGGGCGTTACAATGAGCAGTTCTTA. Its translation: CASSSDRGRYNEQFL.

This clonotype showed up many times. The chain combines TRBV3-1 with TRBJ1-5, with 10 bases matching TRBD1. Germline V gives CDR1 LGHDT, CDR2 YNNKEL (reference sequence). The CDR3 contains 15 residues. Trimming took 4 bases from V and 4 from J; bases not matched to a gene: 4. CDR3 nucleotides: TGTGCCAGCAGCCCATCGGACAGGGGGAATCAGCCCCAGCATTTT. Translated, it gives CASSPSDRGNQPQHF.

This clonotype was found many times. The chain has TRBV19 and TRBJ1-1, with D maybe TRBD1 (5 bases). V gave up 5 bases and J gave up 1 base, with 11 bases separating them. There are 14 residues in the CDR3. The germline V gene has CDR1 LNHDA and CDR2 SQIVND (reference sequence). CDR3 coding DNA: TGTGCCAGTAGTTTCAGACAGACGAACACTGAAGCTTTCTTT. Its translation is CASSFRQTNTEAFF.

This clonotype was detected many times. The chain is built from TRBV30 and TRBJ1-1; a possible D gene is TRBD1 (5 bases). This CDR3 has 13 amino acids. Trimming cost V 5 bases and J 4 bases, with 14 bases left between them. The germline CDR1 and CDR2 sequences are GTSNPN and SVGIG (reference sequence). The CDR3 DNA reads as TGTGCCTGGGTGGACATCGGATTCACTGAAGCTTTCTTT. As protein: CAWVDIGFTEAFF.

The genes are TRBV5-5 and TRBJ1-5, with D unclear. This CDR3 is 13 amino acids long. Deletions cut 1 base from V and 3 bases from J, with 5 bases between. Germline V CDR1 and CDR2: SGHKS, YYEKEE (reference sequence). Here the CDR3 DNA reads TGTGCCAGCAGCTTGCAGAACAATCAGCCCCAGCATTTT. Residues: CASSLQNNQPQHF.

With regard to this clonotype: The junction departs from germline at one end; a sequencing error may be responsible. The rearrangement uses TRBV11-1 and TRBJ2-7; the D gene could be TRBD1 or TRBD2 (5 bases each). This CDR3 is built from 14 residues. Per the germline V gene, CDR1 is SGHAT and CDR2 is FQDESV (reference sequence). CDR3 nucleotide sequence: TGCGCCAGCAGCCAAGCCGTGGGGGACTACGAGCAGTACTTC. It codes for CASSQAVGDYEQYF.

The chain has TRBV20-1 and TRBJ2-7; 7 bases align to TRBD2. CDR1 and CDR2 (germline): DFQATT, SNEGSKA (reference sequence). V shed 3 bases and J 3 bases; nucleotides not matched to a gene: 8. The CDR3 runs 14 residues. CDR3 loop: CSARGTIGVYEQYF. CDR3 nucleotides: TGCAGTGCTAGGGGGACTATAGGGGTCTACGAGCAGTACTTC.

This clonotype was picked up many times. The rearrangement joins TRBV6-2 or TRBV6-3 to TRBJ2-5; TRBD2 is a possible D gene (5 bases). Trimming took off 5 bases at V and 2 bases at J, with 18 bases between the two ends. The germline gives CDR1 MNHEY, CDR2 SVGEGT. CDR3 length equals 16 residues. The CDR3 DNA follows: TGTGCCAGCAGTATACGGTACCTTCGCGGGCAAGAGACCCAGTACTTC. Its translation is CASSIRYLRGQETQYF.